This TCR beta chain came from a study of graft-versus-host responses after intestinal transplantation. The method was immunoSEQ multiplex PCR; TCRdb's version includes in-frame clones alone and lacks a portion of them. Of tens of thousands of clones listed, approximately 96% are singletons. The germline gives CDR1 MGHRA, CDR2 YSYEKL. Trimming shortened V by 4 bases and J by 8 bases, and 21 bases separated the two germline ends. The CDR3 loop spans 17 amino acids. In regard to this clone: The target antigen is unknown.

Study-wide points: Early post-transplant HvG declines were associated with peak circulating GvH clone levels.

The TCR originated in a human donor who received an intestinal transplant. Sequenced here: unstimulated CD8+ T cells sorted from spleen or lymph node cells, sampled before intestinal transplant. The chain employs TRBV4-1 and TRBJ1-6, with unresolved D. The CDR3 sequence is CASSRPRGGSGDSPLHF. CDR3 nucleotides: TGCGCCAGCAGCCGCCCTCGGGGAGGGTCTGGGGATTCACCCCTCCACTTT.